This entry lists 26 T cell receptor beta chains sequenced from one sample in a study of cytomegalovirus exposure and HLA in healthy donors. PCR amplification relied on 60 Vbeta primers (plus 13 Jbeta primers). TCRdb's copy holds only in-frame clones and misses some; the assay was immunoSEQ multiplex PCR. Of about 160,000 clones detected, more than 65% appear once; the ten largest clones hold 2.5% to 3.5%. What was sequenced was PBMCs. These TCRs come from a woman aged 40 to 50 in good health and CMV-seropositive.

The chain carries TRBV7-2 and TRBJ2-6; TRBD1 matches at 9 bases. The CDR3 contains 17 residues. V trimming: 5 bases; J trimming: 0 bases; junction bases outside the gene matches: 5. Per germline, CDR1 SGHTA and CDR2 FQGNSA. The CDR3: CASSQGQGGSGANVLTF. CDR3 in DNA: TGTGCCAGCAGCCAGGGACAGGGAGGCTCTGGGGCCAACGTCCTGACTTTC.

V gene TRBV6-1 combines with J gene TRBJ1-2; D uncertain. V shed 7 bases and J shed 5 bases, with 8 bases lying between them. The CDR3 is made up of 11 amino acids. CDR1 is MNHNS, CDR2 SASEGT, per germline. CDR3 nucleotide sequence: TGTGCCAGCACCTTTAATTATGGCTACACCTTC. It translates to CASTFNYGYTF.

This clone occurred a few times. The rearrangement links TRBV19 to TRBJ2-1; possible D gene TRBD2, 5 bases. Germline CDR1 and CDR2: LNHDA and SQIVND (reference sequence). Trimming took 5 bases from V and 2 from J, leaving 19 bases between them. CDR3 length equals 17 residues. The CDR3 DNA sequence: TGTGCCAGTAGTTCCGTGCTAGCTCCTCGAGCCTACAATGAGCAGTTCTTC. Translation gives CASSSVLAPRAYNEQFF.

This clone was found a few times. The gene calls are TRBV6-1 and TRBJ2-7; 8 bases align to TRBD2. The CDR3 length is 15 residues. Germline CDR1 MNHNS, CDR2 SASEGT. J gave up 2 bases and V 6 bases, and 9 bases lay outside the gene matches. The DNA for the CDR3 is TGTGCCAGCAGCCCGAGAGGGCGGGAGGCCTACGAGCAGTACTTC. Translation: CASSPRGREAYEQYF.

The chain uses TRBV5-1 and TRBJ2-1; 8 bases line up with TRBD1. The V segment lost 4 bases and the J segment 2 bases; nucleotides outside the gene matches: 5. The CDR3 contains 15 residues. In germline, CDR1 is SGHRS, CDR2 YFSETQ. CDR3 in amino acids: CASSIDRGAYNEQFF. In nucleotides, the CDR3 is TGCGCCAGCAGCATAGACAGGGGAGCCTACAATGAGCAGTTCTTC.

This sequence joins TRBV5-4 and TRBJ1-2, with 10 nucleotides matching TRBD1. This CDR3 spans 16 amino acids. The V gene end was trimmed by 0 bases and the J gene end by 7 bases; junction bases not matched to a gene: 9. CDR1 and CDR2 from the germline V gene are SGHNT and YYREEE (reference sequence). As DNA, the CDR3 is TGTGCCAGCAGCTTGGCCCCCCCCGGGACAGGGGCTGGCTACACCTTC. Translating it yields CASSLAPPGTGAGYTF.

This clone was recorded only once. This chain joins TRBV19 and TRBJ2-3; perhaps TRBD1 as D (6 bases). V was clipped by 11 bases and J by 4 bases, with 16 bases between them. CDR3 size: 13 residues. CDR1 is LNHDA, CDR2 SQIVND, per germline (reference sequence). CDR3 sequence reads: CAATGSVADTQYF. DNA of the CDR3: TGTGCCGCCACAGGGTCGGTGGCAGATACGCAGTATTTT.

With regard to this clone: One end of the junction is discordant with germline, which a read error may explain. The J gene is TRBJ1-5, the V gene TRBV28; no firm D call. This CDR3 contains 16 residues. Germline CDR1 is MDHEN and CDR2 is SYDVKM. CDR3 nucleotide sequence: TGTGCCAGCAGTTCGAACACGGAATCTAGCAATCAGCCCCAGAATTTT. This codes for CASSSNTESSNQPQNF.

The chain joins TRBV7-3 to TRBJ2-5, with D possibly being TRBD2 (6 bases). V was shortened by 5 bases and J by 5 bases, with 15 bases between the two germline ends. CDR1 SGHTA and CDR2 FQGTGA come from the germline V gene. CDR3 length: 14 residues. The DNA of the CDR3 is TGTGCCAGCAGCCTCGGGGGTGTCAGCGAGACCCAGTACTTC. Its protein is CASSLGGVSETQYF.

The J gene is TRBJ2-7, the V gene TRBV14; D might be TRBD1 (6 bases). This CDR3 is built from 13 residues. Germline lookup yields CDR1 SGHDN and CDR2 FVKESK. Trimming took off 1 base at V and 5 bases at J, with 9 bases between the two ends. CDR3 sequence: CASSQAGAHEQYF. CDR3 nucleotides: TGTGCCAGCAGCCAAGCAGGGGCCCACGAGCAGTACTTC.

This clone showed up just a few times. This chain joins TRBV7-9 and TRBJ2-5; TRBD2 matches 14 bases. CDR3 length equals 14 residues. V gave up 6 bases and J gave up 4 bases; unmatched junction bases: 1. From germline, CDR1 is SEHNR and CDR2 FQNEAQ (reference sequence). For the CDR3, the DNA is TGTGCCAGCAGGACTAGCGGGAGGGTAGAGACCCAGTACTTC. This sequence encodes CASRTSGRVETQYF.

This clone has just a few counts. The rearrangement uses TRBV5-8 and TRBJ2-3; 8 bases line up with TRBD2. V shed 0 bases and J 12 bases; nucleotides not matched to a gene: 12. The CDR3 loop spans 15 amino acids. In germline, CDR1 is SGHTS, CDR2 YDEGEE. CDR3 coding DNA: TGTGCCAGCAGCTTGGGTAGCGGGGAGTCATCCAGTCAGTATTTT. This codes for CASSLGSGESSSQYF.

This clone appeared a few times. The V call is TRBV5-4, the J call TRBJ2-5; tentatively, D is TRBD2 (6 bases). From germline, CDR1 is SGHNT and CDR2 YYREEE (reference sequence). This CDR3 is 13 amino acids long. V was clipped by 0 bases and J by 8 bases, with 11 bases between them. This CDR3 reads CASSLGREGTQYF. The CDR3 nucleotides are TGTGCCAGCAGCTTGGGGAGGGAAGGAACCCAGTACTTC.

Notes on this clone: The junction does not match germline at one end; this may be a read error. This sequence joins TRBV5-1 and TRBJ2-7; TRBD1 matches 7 bases. Germline assignment: CDR1 SGHRS and CDR2 YFSETQ. This CDR3 is 14 amino acids long. CDR3 sequence: CASSPAGTAYEQHF. For the CDR3, the DNA is TGCGCCAGCAGCCCTGCTGGGACAGCTTACGAGCAGCACTTC.

In its sample, this clone was seen once. The chain couples TRBV19 to TRBJ2-7, with 7 bases lining up with TRBD1. Germline trimming cut 4 bases from V and 1 base from J; bases unmatched to any gene: 7. Germline assignment: CDR1 LNHDA and CDR2 SQIVND (reference sequence). The CDR3 is made up of 15 amino acids. The CDR3 nucleotides read TGTGCCAGTAGTAAAACAGGGGATCCTTCCTACGAGCAGTACTTC. Its protein product is CASSKTGDPSYEQYF.

J is TRBJ1-2 and V is TRBV27; perhaps TRBD1 as D (5 bases). The V gene lost 3 bases and the J gene lost 1 base, with 9 bases spanning the gap. The CDR3 is 14 residues long. The germline gives CDR1 MNHEY, CDR2 SMNVEV (reference sequence). DNA of the CDR3: TGTGCCAGCAGTTTCAGGGCCCTTAACTATGGCTACACCTTC. It specifies CASSFRALNYGYTF.

The chain carries TRBV4-3 and TRBJ1-4; 8 positions match TRBD1. The length of the CDR3 is 14 residues. Germline V gives CDR1 LGHNA, CDR2 YSLEER. Losses at the gene ends were 1 base for V and 5 bases for J; bases not matched to a gene: 0. CDR3 in DNA: TGCGCCAGCAGCCAAGGGACAGGGAATGAAAAACTGTTTTTT. As protein: CASSQGTGNEKLFF.

V usage is TRBV5-6 and J usage is TRBJ1-1; D uncertain. The germline V gene encodes CDR1 SGHDT and CDR2 YYEEEE. The germline V and J ends were trimmed by 3 bases and 8 bases, with 8 bases remaining between them. CDR3 length: 11 residues. In DNA form, the CDR3 reads TGTGCCAGCAGCTCCGGGTGCGAAGCTTTCTTT. Its translation: CASSSGCEAFF.

This clone was recorded once. This chain's CDR3 is CSARDRGFPYF. Written as DNA, the CDR3 is TGCAGTGCTAGAGATCGAGGGTTTCCGTACTTC. The J gene is TRBJ2-7, the V gene TRBV20-1, with D perhaps matching TRBD2 (5 bases). Trimming stripped 0 bases from V and 12 bases from J, with 12 bases between. CDR1 and CDR2 from the germline V gene are DFQATT and SNEGSKA (reference sequence). The CDR3 sequence is 11 residues long.

J is TRBJ2-3 and V is TRBV5-1; 8 bases line up with TRBD1. The V gene end was trimmed by 2 bases and the J gene end by 4 bases; junction bases not matched to a gene: 9. The CDR3 has 16 amino acids. CDR1 SGHRS and CDR2 YFSETQ come from the germline V gene. CDR3 coding DNA: TGCGCCAGCAGCTTAGGACAGGGAGATGTATCAGATACGCAGTATTTT. Translating it yields CASSLGQGDVSDTQYF. The full variable domain, completed using reference TRBV5-1 and TRBJ2-3, is KAGVTQTPRYLIKTRGQQVTLSCSPISGHRSVSWYQQTPGQGLQFLFEYFSETQRNKGNFPGRFSGRQFSNSRSEMNVSTLELGDSALYLCASSLGQGDVSDTQYFGPGTRLTVL.

The chain uses TRBV4-3 and TRBJ2-1; TRBD1 is a possible D gene (5 bases). Germline CDR1 LGHNA, CDR2 YSLEER. V lost 0 bases, J lost 8 bases, and 11 bases lay in between. CDR3 length: 14 amino acids. CDR3 DNA sequence: TGCGCCAGCAGCCAAGATCGCAGGGTAGATGAGCAGTTCTTC. The encoded protein is CASSQDRRVDEQFF.

Concerning this clone: The junction shows a germline mismatch at one end, possibly a read error. The chain combines TRBV29-1 with TRBJ1-5, with D possibly matching TRBD1 (5 bases). There are 12 residues in the CDR3. Germline V gives CDR1 SQVTM, CDR2 ANQGSEA. As DNA, the CDR3 is TGCAGCGCCGGAGACAGCAATCAGCCCCAGAATTTT. Amino acid sequence: CSAGDSNQPQNF. The complete variable domain, with remaining parts taken from reference TRBV29-1 and TRBJ1-5, reads SAVISQKPSRDICQRGTSLTIQCQVDSQVTMMFWYRQQPGQSLTLIATANQGSEATYESGFVIDKFPISRPNLTFSTLTVSNMSPEDSSIYLCSAGDSNQPQNFGDGTRLSIL.

This chain uses TRBV2 with TRBJ2-5, with TRBD1 matching 9 bases. The V and J ends lost 6 bases and 4 bases, in that order; junction bases with no gene match: 3. Germline V gene lookup returns CDR1 SNHLY and CDR2 FYNNEI. The CDR3 extends over 13 amino acids. CDR3 amino acids: CASRGQGGETQYF. The CDR3 coding sequence is TGTGCCAGCAGGGGACAGGGTGGAGAGACCCAGTACTTC. The whole variable domain, filled in from reference TRBV2 and TRBJ2-5, reads EPEVTQTPSHQVTQMGQEVILRCVPISNHLYFYWYRQILGQKVEFLVSFYNNEISEKSEIFDDQFSVERPDGSNFTLKIRSTKLEDSAMYFCASRGQGGETQYFGPGTRLLVL.

The chain has TRBV5-1 and TRBJ2-5; 12 nucleotides agree with TRBD2. CDR1 is SGHRS and CDR2 is YFSETQ in the germline V gene. CDR3 length: 16 residues. V was pared by 0 bases and J by 2 bases, with 2 bases of the junction left unmatched. The DNA for the CDR3 is TGCGCCAGCAGCTTGGGGACTAGCGGGGTACAAGAGACCCAGTACTTC. The encoded protein is CASSLGTSGVQETQYF.

This clone has a single count. This sequence joins TRBV28 and TRBJ1-2; 7 bases fit TRBD1. The CDR3 has 14 residues. CDR1 MDHEN and CDR2 SYDVKM come from the germline V gene. V shed 6 bases and J 8 bases; nucleotides not matched to a gene: 12. CDR3 DNA: TGTGCCAGCAGCCCCGGTCAGACAGGGAAGGGCTACACCTTC. This codes for CASSPGQTGKGYTF.

This clone was counted between two and nine times. The chain recombines TRBV6-5 with TRBJ1-1; D not resolved. This CDR3 is built from 15 residues. The germline V and J ends were trimmed by 2 bases and 11 bases, with 21 bases remaining between them. In germline, CDR1 is MNHEY, CDR2 SVGAGI. CDR3 DNA sequence: TGTGCCAGCAGTTACGGGTCGCGGGCAGAAGGCGTGGCTTTCTTT. Translated: CASSYGSRAEGVAFF.